The 21 T cell receptor beta chains below all came from one sample that was sequenced in a study of blood T cell repertoires in COVID-19. Produced via immunoSEQ multiplex PCR; TCRdb's table is partial and in-frame only. The sample shows fewer than 250,000 clones, around 87% of them seen only once. Sequencing was carried out using PBMCs or T cells enriched from blood (not recorded which). Every receptor here comes from a man between 25 and 39 years old in a cohort exposed to, infected with or recovered from COVID-19 (not recorded which).

The chain uses TRBV27 and TRBJ1-1; D gene ambiguous. Deletions cut 0 bases from V and 0 bases from J, with 8 bases between. Germline assignment: CDR1 MNHEY and CDR2 SMNVEV (reference sequence). This CDR3 spans 15 amino acids. The chain's CDR3 is CASSLSNSLNTEAFF. CDR3 sequence (DNA): TGTGCCAGCAGTTTATCGAACAGCCTGAACACTGAAGCTTTCTTT.

CDR3 sequence: CAISESIAGGGETQYF. CDR3 coding DNA: TGTGCCATCAGTGAGTCGATAGCGGGAGGTGGAGAGACCCAGTACTTC. The V call is TRBV10-3, the J call TRBJ2-5; TRBD2 matches 10 bases. After removal of 0 bases from V and 4 bases from J, the junction contained 5 bases not matched to a gene. The germline gives CDR1 ENHRY, CDR2 SYGVKD. This CDR3 contains 16 residues.

The chain recombines TRBV24-1 with TRBJ1-1, with 7 bases lining up with TRBD1. The CDR3 is 16 amino acids. V lost 7 bases, J lost 1 base, and 11 bases stayed unmatched. Germline CDR1 and CDR2: KGHDR and SFDVKD. CDR3 sequence: CATRSKAGGANTEAFF. DNA for the CDR3: TGTGCCACCAGATCAAAAGCAGGGGGTGCGAACACTGAAGCTTTCTTT.

The chain is built from TRBV28 and TRBJ2-1; TRBD2 might be the D (6 bases). CDR3 length: 17 amino acids. Germline CDR1 is MDHEN and CDR2 is SYDVKM. V lost 6 bases, J lost 3 bases, and 21 bases lay in between. CDR3 residues: CASSRSLLGSYYNEQFF. Written as DNA, the CDR3 is TGTGCCAGCAGCCGGTCTCTACTCGGGAGTTACTACAATGAGCAGTTCTTC. Supplemented by reference TRBV28 and TRBJ2-1, the full variable domain reads DVKVTQSSRYLVKRTGEKVFLECVQDMDHENMFWYRQDPGLGLRLIYFSYDVKMKEKGDIPEGYSVSREKKERFSLILESASTNQTSMYLCASSRSLLGSYYNEQFFGPGTRLTVL.

This sequence joins TRBV7-9 and TRBJ1-2; 12 nucleotides line up with TRBD1. This CDR3 has 15 amino acids. Trimming removed 5 bases from V and 4 bases from J; junction bases left unmatched: 5. Germline CDR1 SEHNR, CDR2 FQNEAQ (reference sequence). CDR3 sequence: CASSKGQGAFYGYTF. DNA of the CDR3: TGTGCCAGCAGCAAGGGACAGGGGGCATTCTATGGCTACACCTTC.

The chain uses TRBV27 and TRBJ2-1, with 8 bases that match TRBD2. The length of the CDR3 is 18 residues. The trim removed 0 bases at V and 7 bases at J, leaving 14 bases unmatched. Germline lookup yields CDR1 MNHEY and CDR2 SMNVEV (reference sequence). The CDR3 loop is CASSLSIVTSGPLNEQFF. The CDR3 nucleotides read TGTGCCAGCAGTTTATCGATCGTCACTAGCGGACCTCTAAATGAGCAGTTCTTC.

V usage is TRBV4-2 and J usage is TRBJ2-3; 8 positions agree with TRBD2. The CDR3 sequence is 16 residues long. Germline assignment: CDR1 LGHNA and CDR2 YNFKEQ. The V segment lost 1 base and the J segment 3 bases; nucleotides outside the gene matches: 6. DNA for the CDR3: TGTGCCAGCAGCCAAGTACAAGCTAGCGGGACAGATACGCAGTATTTT. It encodes CASSQVQASGTDTQYF.

The gene calls are TRBV6-4 and TRBJ2-3; 9 bases match TRBD1. Germline assignment: CDR1 MRHNA and CDR2 SNTAGT. This CDR3 comprises 14 residues. Losses at the gene ends were 5 bases for V and 3 bases for J; bases not matched to a gene: 3. The CDR3 region is CASSLDRGTDTQYF. The DNA of the CDR3 is TGTGCCAGCAGTCTGGACAGGGGAACAGATACGCAGTATTTT.

This chain joins TRBV24-1 and TRBJ2-3; TRBD2 is a possible D gene (6 bases). CDR3 length: 14 residues. The V end was cut by 7 bases, the J end by 6 bases, with 16 bases between. Germline lookup yields CDR1 KGHDR and CDR2 SFDVKD. CDR3 sequence (DNA): TGTGCCACCAGCGGGGGAAGGTCTTTGGATACGCAGTATTTT. Translation: CATSGGRSLDTQYF.

The chain employs TRBV14 and TRBJ1-1; no reliable D call. Trimming cost V 1 base and J 1 base, with 10 bases left between them. Germline values: CDR1 SGHDN, CDR2 FVKESK. This CDR3 has 15 residues. The CDR3 coding sequence is TGTGCCAGCAGCCAAGGAGGCCTACCGAACACTGAAGCTTTCTTT. This sequence encodes CASSQGGLPNTEAFF.

This rearrangement joins TRBV28 to TRBJ2-5, with TRBD1 matching over 8 bases. The junction had 16 bases not matched to a gene; V was cut back by 2 bases and J by 5 bases. Germline assignment: CDR1 MDHEN and CDR2 SYDVKM. The CDR3 has 18 amino acids. CDR3 in amino acids: CASSLERLFKRTGETQYF. In DNA form, the CDR3 reads TGTGCCAGCAGTTTAGAGAGACTTTTTAAACGGACAGGGGAGACCCAGTACTTC.

This chain connects TRBV29-1 to TRBJ2-3; 8 nucleotides align to TRBD2. J gave up 4 bases and V 5 bases, and 8 bases lay outside the gene matches. The CDR3 loop spans 14 amino acids. Germline loops: CDR1 SQVTM, CDR2 ANQGSEA. The CDR3: CSVRRAGVPDTQYF. DNA for the CDR3: TGCAGCGTTCGGCGAGCGGGAGTACCAGATACGCAGTATTTT.

This chain uses TRBV4-3 with TRBJ1-4; D unresolved. The germline gives CDR1 LGHNA, CDR2 YSLEER. The V and J ends lost 4 bases and 7 bases respectively, with 19 bases between them. The CDR3 consists of 16 residues. CDR3 sequence (DNA): TGCGCCAGCAGCCTCCGCAAGATCCGAGCAGGTGAAAAACTGTTTTTT. As protein: CASSLRKIRAGEKLFF.

This chain uses TRBV28 with TRBJ1-1; a possible D gene is TRBD1 (6 bases). Germline V gene sequence: CDR1 MDHEN, CDR2 SYDVKM. Trimming took off 6 bases at V and 5 bases at J, with 10 bases between the two ends. This CDR3 has 12 residues. The CDR3 DNA reads TGTGCCAGCAGCGAACAGGGTACTGAAGCTTTCTTT. Protein product: CASSEQGTEAFF.

The chain carries TRBV7-2 and TRBJ1-3; no clear D. V lost 3 bases to trimming and J lost 0 bases, with 9 bases between them. Looked up from germline, CDR1 is SGHTA and CDR2 is FQGNSA. CDR3 length equals 15 residues. The CDR3 is CASSFLVNSGNTIYF. CDR3 DNA: TGTGCCAGCAGCTTTCTAGTCAACTCTGGAAACACCATATATTTT.

The J gene is TRBJ2-7, the V gene TRBV27, with 8 bases lining up with TRBD1. CDR3 size: 18 residues. In germline, CDR1 is MNHEY, CDR2 SMNVEV (reference sequence). J lost 2 bases, V lost 2 bases, and 14 bases had no gene match. The CDR3 sequence is CASSLKRTGYDLTYEQYF. In DNA form, the CDR3 reads TGTGCCAGCAGTTTAAAAAGGACAGGGTATGATCTAACCTACGAGCAGTACTTC.

This chain uses TRBV3-1 (or the pseudogene TRBV3-2) with TRBJ2-3; TRBD1 matches at 8 bases. This CDR3 comprises 12 residues. Germline V gives CDR1 LGHDT, CDR2 YNNKEL (reference sequence). J was trimmed by 3 bases and V by 10 bases; bases with no gene match: 3. This CDR3 is CAIGQGTDTQYF. CDR3 sequence (DNA): TGTGCCATCGGACAGGGTACAGATACGCAGTATTTT.

The rearrangement uses TRBV28 and TRBJ2-7, with 8 bases lining up with TRBD1. The CDR3 length is 17 residues. CDR1 and CDR2 from the germline V gene are MDHEN and SYDVKM. Unmatched junction bases numbered 13, after V lost 5 bases and J lost 1 base. For the CDR3, the DNA is TGTGCCAGCAGTGGAAGATACACAGGGGGAGTATCCTACGAGCAGTACTTC. Residues: CASSGRYTGGVSYEQYF. Full variable domain (outside the CDR3, taken from reference TRBV28 and TRBJ2-7): DVKVTQSSRYLVKRTGEKVFLECVQDMDHENMFWYRQDPGLGLRLIYFSYDVKMKEKGDIPEGYSVSREKKERFSLILESASTNQTSMYLCASSGRYTGGVSYEQYFGPGTRLTVT.

The chain links TRBV3-1 (or the pseudogene TRBV3-2) to TRBJ2-2; TRBD2 agrees at 14 bases. From germline, CDR1 is LGHDT and CDR2 YNNKEL (reference sequence). The CDR3 sequence is 17 residues long. V dropped 4 bases and J dropped 0; count of bases not matched to a gene: 1. The CDR3 is CASSPGLAGANTGELFF. CDR3 nucleotides: TGTGCCAGCAGCCCGGGACTAGCGGGGGCGAACACCGGGGAGCTGTTTTTT.

J is TRBJ2-1 and V is TRBV5-4; D possibly corresponds to TRBD2 (6 bases). The CDR3 spans 13 residues. The V gene lost 7 bases and the J gene lost 8 bases, with 16 bases spanning the gap. Germline loops: CDR1 SGHNT, CDR2 YYREEE (reference sequence). As DNA, the CDR3 is TGTGCCAGCCGCGGGACCTATATCGATGAGCAGTTCTTC. Amino acids: CASRGTYIDEQFF.

The chain employs TRBV5-1 and TRBJ2-3; TRBD2 agrees at 13 bases. Germline CDR1 and CDR2: SGHRS and YFSETQ. The trim removed 0 bases at V and 6 bases at J, leaving 4 bases unmatched. This CDR3 comprises 16 residues. This chain's CDR3 is CASSLVGTSGKDTQYF. The CDR3 DNA reads TGCGCCAGCAGCTTGGTTGGGACTAGCGGGAAGGATACGCAGTATTTT.